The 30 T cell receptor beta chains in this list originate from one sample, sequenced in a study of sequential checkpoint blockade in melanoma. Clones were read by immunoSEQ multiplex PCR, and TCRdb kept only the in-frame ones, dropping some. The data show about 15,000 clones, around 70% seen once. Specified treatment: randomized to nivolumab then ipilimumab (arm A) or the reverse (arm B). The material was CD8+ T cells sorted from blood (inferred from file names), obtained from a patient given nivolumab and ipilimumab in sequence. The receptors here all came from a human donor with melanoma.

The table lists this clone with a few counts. CDR3: CASSQSGGMGAGNTIYF. The CDR3 DNA reads TGCGCCAGCAGCCAAAGTGGGGGGATGGGGGCTGGAAACACCATATATTTT. V and J are TRBV4-1 and TRBJ1-3; possibly TRBD1 for D (5 bases). The V and J ends lost 2 bases and 2 bases respectively, with 16 bases between them. This CDR3 comprises 17 residues. Germline V gene sequence: CDR1 MGHRA, CDR2 YSYEKL.

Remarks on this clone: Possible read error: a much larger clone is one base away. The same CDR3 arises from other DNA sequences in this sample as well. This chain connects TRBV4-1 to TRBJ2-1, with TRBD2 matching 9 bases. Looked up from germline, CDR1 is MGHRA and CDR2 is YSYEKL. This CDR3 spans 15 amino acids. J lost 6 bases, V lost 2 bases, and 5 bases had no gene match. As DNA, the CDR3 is TGCGCCAGCAGCCAAAGCGCGGGAGGGGGCAATGAGCAGTTCTTC. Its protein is CASSQSAGGGNEQFF.

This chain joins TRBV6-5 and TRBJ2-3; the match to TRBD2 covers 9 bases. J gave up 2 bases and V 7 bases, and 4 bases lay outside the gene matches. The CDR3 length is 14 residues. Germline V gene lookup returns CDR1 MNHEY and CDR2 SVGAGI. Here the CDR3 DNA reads TGTGCCAGCAACCCTAGCGGGGTCACAGATACGCAGTATTTT. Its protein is CASNPSGVTDTQYF.

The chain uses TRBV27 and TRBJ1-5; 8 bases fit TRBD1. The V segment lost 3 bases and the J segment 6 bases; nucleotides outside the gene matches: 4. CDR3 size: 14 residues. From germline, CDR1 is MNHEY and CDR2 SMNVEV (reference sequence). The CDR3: CASSLTGVSQPQHF. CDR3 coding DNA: TGTGCCAGCAGTTTGACAGGGGTGAGTCAGCCCCAGCATTTT.

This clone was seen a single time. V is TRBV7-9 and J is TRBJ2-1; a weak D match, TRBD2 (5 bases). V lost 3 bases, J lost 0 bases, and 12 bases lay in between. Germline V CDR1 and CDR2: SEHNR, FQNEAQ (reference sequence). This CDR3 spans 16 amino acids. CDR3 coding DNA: TGTGCCAGCAGCTTCCCGACTATCCTCTCCTACAATGAGCAGTTCTTC. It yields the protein CASSFPTILSYNEQFF. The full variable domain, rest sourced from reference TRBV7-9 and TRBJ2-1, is DTGVSQNPRHKITKRGQNVTFRCDPISEHNRLYWYRQTLGQGPEFLTYFQNEAQLEKSRLLSDRFSAERPKGSFSTLEIQRTEQGDSAMYLCASSFPTILSYNEQFFGPGTRLTVL.

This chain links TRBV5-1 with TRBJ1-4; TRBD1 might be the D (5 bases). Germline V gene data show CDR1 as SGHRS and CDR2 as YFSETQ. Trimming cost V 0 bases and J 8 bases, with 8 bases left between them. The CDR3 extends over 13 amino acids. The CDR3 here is CASSLDRREKLFF. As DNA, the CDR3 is TGCGCCAGCAGCTTGGACAGGCGGGAAAAACTGTTTTTT.

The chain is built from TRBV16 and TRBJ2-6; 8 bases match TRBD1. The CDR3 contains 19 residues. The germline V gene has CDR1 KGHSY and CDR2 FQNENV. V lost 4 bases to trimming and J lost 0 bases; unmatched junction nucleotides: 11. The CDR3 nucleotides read TGTGCCAGCAGCCTTCTTTGGACAGGGACGTCCTCTGGGGCCAACGTCCTGACTTTC. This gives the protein CASSLLWTGTSSGANVLTF.

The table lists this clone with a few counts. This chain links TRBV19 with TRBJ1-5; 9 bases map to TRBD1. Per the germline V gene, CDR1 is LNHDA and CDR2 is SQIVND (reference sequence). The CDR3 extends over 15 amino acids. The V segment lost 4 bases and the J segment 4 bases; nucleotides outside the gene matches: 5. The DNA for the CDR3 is TGTGCCAGTAGTAGGGACAGGGAGGGGAATCAGCCCCAGCATTTT. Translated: CASSRDREGNQPQHF.

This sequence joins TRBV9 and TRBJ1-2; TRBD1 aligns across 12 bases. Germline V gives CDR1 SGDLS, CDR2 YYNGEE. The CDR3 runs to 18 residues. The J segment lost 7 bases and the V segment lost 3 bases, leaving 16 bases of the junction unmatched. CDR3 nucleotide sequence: TGTGCCAGCAGCGATCCCGGGACAGGGGGCGTCTTTTTGGGTGGCTACACCTTC. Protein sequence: CASSDPGTGGVFLGGYTF.

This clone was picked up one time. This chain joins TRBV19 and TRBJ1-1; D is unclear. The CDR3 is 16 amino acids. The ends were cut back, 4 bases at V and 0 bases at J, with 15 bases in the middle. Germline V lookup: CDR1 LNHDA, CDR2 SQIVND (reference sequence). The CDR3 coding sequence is TGTGCCAGTAGTACCCCAAGAGATACCATGAACACTGAAGCTTTCTTT. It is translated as CASSTPRDTMNTEAFF.

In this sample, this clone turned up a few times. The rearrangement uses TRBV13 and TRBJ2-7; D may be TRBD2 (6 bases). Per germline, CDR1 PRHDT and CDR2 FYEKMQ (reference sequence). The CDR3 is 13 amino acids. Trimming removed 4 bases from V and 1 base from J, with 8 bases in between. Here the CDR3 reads CASSSGLSYEQYF. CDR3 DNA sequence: TGTGCCAGCAGCTCGGGACTTTCCTACGAGCAGTACTTC.

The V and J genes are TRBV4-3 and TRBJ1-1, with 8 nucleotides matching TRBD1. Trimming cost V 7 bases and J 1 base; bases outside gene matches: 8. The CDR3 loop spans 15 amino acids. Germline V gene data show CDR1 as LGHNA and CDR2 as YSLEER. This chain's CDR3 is CASTLRGTGNTEAFF. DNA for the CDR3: TGCGCCAGCACCCTAAGGGGGACAGGGAACACTGAAGCTTTCTTT.

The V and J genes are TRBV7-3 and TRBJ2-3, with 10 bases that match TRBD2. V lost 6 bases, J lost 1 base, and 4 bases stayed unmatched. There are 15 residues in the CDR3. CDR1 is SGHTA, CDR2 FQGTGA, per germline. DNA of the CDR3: TGTGCCAGCAGTCCCGGGACTAGCGGCACAGATACGCAGTATTTT. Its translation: CASSPGTSGTDTQYF.

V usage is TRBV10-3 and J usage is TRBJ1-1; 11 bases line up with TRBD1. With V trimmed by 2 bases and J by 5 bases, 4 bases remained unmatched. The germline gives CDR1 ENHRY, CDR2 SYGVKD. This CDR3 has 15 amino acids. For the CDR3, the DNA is TGTGCCATCAGTGAGAGCGGACAGGGGGCAACTGAAGCTTTCTTT. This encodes CAISESGQGATEAFF.

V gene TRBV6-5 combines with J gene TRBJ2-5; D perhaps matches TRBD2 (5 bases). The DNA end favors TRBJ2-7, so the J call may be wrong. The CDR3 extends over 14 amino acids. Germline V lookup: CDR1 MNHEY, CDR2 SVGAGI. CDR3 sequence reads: CASSYGSRGREQYF. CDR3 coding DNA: TGTGCCAGCAGTTACGGGTCTCGAGGGCGCGAGCAGTACTTC.

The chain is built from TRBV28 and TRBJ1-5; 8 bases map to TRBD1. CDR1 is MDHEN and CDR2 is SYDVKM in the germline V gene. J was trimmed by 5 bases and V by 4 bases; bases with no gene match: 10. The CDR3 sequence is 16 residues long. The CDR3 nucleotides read TGTGCCAGCAGTTCCGGACAGGGACACACAGATCAGCCCCAGCATTTT. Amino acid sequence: CASSSGQGHTDQPQHF.

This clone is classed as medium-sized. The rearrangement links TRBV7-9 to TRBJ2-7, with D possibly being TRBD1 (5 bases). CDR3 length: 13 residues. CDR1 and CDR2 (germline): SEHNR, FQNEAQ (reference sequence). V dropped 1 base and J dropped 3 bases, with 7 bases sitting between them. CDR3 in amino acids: CASSLGGGYEQYF. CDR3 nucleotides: TGTGCCAGCAGCTTAGGGGGCGGCTACGAGCAGTACTTC.

In nucleotides, the CDR3 is TGTGCCAGCAGTTACGGGGGGGCCAACTCCTACGAGCAGTACTTC. Its translation is CASSYGGANSYEQYF. V and J are TRBV6-5 and TRBJ2-7, with D perhaps TRBD2 (7 bases). Trimming removed 2 bases from V and 0 bases from J, with 11 bases in between. CDR1 is MNHEY, CDR2 SVGAGI, per germline. The CDR3 spans 15 residues.

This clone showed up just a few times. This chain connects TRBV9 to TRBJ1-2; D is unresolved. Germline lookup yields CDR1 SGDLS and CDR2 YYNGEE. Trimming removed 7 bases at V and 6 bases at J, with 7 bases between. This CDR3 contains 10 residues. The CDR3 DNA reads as TGTGCCAGCGGTGACAATGGCTACACCTTC. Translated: CASGDNGYTF.

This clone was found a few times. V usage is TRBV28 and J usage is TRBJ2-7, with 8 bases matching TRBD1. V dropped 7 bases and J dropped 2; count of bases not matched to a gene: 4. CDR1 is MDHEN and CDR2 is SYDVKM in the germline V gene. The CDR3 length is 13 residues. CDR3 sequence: CASKRTGTYEQYF. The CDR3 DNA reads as TGTGCCAGCAAACGGACAGGGACCTACGAGCAGTACTTC.

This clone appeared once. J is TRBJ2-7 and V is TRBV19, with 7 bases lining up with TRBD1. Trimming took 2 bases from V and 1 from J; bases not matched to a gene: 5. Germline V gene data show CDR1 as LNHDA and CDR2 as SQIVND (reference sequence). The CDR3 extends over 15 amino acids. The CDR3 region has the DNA TGTGCCAGTAGTATACTCCGGGACAGATCCTACGAGCAGTACTTC. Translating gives CASSILRDRSYEQYF. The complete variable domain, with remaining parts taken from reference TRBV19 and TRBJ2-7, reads DGGITQSPKYLFRKEGQNVTLSCEQNLNHDAMYWYRQDPGQGLRLIYYSQIVNDFQKGDIAEGYSVSREKKESFPLTVTSAQKNPTAFYLCASSILRDRSYEQYFGPGTRLTVT.

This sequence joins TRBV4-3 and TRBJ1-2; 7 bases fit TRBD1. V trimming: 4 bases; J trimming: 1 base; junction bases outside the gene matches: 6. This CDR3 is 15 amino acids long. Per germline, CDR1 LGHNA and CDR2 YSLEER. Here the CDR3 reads CASSPRDSHNYGYTF. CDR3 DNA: TGCGCCAGCAGCCCCCGGGACAGTCATAACTATGGCTACACCTTC.

The chain's CDR3 is CASSPRTGDLYGYTF. In DNA form, the CDR3 reads TGTGCCAGCAGCCCGAGGACAGGGGACCTCTATGGCTACACCTTC. The chain uses TRBV27 and TRBJ1-2; TRBD1 agrees at 9 bases. V lost 6 bases, J lost 4 bases, and 9 bases stayed unmatched. The V gene's germline CDR1 is MNHEY and CDR2 SMNVEV (reference sequence). This CDR3 region has 15 residues.

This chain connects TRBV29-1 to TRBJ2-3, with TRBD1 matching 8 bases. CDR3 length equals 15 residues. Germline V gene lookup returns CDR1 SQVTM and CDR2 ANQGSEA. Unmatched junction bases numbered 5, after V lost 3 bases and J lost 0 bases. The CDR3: CSVDGTGASTDTQYF. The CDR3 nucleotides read TGCAGCGTTGACGGGACAGGCGCTAGCACAGATACGCAGTATTTT.

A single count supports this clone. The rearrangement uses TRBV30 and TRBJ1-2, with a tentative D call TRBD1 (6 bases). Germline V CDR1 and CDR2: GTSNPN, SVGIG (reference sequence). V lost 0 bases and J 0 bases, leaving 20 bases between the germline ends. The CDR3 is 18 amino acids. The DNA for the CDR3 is TGTGCCTGGAGTGTCAACTGGGACATTAGCCTATCTAACTATGGCTACACCTTC. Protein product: CAWSVNWDISLSNYGYTF.

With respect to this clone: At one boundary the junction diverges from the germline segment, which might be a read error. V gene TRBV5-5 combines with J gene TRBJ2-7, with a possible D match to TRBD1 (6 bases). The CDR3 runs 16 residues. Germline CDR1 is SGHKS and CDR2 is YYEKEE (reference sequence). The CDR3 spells CASSQDSTGSSYEQYF. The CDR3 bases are TGCGCCAGCAGCCAGGACTCCACAGGGAGCTCCTACGAGCAGTACTTC.

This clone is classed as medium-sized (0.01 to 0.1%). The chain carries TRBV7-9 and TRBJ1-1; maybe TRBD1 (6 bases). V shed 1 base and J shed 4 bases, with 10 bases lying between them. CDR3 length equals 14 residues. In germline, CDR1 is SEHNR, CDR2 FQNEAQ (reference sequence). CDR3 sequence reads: CASSLGGGGTEAFF. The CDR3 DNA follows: TGTGCCAGCAGCTTAGGGGGAGGGGGCACTGAAGCTTTCTTT.

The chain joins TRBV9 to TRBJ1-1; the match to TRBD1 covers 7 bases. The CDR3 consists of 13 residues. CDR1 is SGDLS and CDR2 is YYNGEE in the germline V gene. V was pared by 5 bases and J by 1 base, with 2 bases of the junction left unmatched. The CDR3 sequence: CASSRQGNTEAFF. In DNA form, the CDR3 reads TGTGCCAGCAGTCGACAGGGGAACACTGAAGCTTTCTTT.

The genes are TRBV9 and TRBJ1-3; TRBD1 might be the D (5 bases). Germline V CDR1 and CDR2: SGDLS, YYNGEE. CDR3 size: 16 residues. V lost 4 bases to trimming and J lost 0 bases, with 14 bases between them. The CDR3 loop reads CASSPQQGGSGNTIYF. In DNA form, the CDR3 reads TGTGCCAGCAGCCCTCAGCAGGGAGGCTCTGGAAACACCATATATTTT. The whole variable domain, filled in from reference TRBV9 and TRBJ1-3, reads DSGVTQTPKHLITATGQRVTLRCSPRSGDLSVYWYQQSLDQGLQFLIQYYNGEERAKGNILERFSAQQFPDLHSELNLSSLELGDSALYFCASSPQQGGSGNTIYFGEGSWLTVV.

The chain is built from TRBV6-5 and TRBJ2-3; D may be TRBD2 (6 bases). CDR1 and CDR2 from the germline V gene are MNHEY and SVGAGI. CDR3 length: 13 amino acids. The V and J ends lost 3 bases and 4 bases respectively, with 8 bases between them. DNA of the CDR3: TGTGCCAGCAGTTATAGCGGCTCAGATACGCAGTATTTT. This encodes CASSYSGSDTQYF.